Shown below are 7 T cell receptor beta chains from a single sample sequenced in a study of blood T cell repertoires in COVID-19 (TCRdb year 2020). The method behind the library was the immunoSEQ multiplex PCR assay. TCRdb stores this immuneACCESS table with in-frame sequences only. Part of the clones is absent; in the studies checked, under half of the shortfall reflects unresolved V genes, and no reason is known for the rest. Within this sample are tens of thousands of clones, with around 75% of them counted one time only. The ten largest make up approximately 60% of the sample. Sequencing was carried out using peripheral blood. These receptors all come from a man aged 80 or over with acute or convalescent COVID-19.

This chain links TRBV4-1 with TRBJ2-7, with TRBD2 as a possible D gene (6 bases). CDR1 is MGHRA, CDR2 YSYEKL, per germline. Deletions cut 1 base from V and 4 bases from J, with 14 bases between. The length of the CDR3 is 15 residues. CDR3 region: CASSQAGGAPYEQYF. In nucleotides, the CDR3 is TGCGCCAGCAGCCAAGCTGGAGGGGCCCCTTACGAGCAGTACTTC.

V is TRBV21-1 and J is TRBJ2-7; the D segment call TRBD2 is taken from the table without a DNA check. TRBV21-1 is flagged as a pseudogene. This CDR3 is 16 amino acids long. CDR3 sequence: CASSRGDFRQVHEQYF. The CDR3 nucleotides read TGTGCCAGCAGCAGAGGGGACTTCCGGCAGGTCCACGAGCAGTACTTC.

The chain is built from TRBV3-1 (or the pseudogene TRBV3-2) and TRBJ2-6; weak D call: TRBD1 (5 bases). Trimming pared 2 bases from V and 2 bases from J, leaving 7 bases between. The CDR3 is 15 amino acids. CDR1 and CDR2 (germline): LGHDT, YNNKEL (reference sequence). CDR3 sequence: CASSQSGTGANVLTF. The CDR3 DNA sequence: TGTGCCAGCAGCCAATCAGGGACTGGGGCCAACGTCCTGACTTTC.

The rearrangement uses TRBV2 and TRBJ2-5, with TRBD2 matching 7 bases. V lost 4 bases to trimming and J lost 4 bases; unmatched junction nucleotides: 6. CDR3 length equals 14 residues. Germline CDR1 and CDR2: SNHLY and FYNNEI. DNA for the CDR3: TGTGCCAGCAGTGCCCAAGGCGGGAGAGAGACCCAGTACTTC. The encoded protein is CASSAQGGRETQYF.

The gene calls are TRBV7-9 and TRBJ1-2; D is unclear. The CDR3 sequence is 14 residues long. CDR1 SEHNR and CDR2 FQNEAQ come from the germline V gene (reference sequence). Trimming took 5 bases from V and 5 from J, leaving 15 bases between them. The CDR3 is CASSPPTRAYGYTF. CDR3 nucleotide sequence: TGTGCCAGCAGCCCCCCCACGCGGGCTTATGGCTACACCTTC.

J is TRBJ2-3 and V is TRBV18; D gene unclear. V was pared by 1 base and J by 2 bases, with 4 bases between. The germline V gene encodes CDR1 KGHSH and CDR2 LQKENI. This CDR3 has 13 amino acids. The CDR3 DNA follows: TGTGCCAGCTCACCACTTAACACAGATACGCAGTATTTT. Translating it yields CASSPLNTDTQYF.

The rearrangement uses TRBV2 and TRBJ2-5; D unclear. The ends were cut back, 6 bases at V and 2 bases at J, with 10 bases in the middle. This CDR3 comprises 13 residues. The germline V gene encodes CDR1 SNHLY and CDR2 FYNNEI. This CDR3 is CASRRLSQETQYF. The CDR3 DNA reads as TGTGCCAGCAGGCGACTGTCGCAAGAGACCCAGTACTTC.